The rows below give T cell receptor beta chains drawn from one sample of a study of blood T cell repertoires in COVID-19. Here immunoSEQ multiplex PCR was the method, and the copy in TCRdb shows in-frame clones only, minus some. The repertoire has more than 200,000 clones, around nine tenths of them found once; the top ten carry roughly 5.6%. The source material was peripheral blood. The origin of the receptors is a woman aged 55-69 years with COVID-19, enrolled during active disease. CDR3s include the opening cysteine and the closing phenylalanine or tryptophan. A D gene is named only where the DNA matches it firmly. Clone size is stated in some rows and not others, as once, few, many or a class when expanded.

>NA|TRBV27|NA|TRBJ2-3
TGTGCCAGCAGTTCCCAGGCAGATACGCAGTATTTT
CASSSQADTQYF
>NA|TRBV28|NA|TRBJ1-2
TGTGCCAGCAGTTTAGTCGACAGGTCGGGTGGCTACACCTTC
CASSLVDRSGGYTF
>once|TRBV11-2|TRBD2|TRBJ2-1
TGTGCCAGCAGCACTCCGGGGGGTAAGGCTGTCTTC
CASSTPGGKAVF
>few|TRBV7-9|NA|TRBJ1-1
TGTGCCAGCAGCCCCGACCCCATAACAGGTATCTTT
CASSPDPITGIF
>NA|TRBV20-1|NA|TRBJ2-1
TGCAGTGCGAGTCCCCCGCAACACGACAATGAGCAGTTCTTC
CSASPPQHDNEQFF
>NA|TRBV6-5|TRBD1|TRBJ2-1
TGTGCCAGCAGTTTCGGGACAGGGACCAATGAGCAGTTCTTC
CASSFGTGTNEQFF
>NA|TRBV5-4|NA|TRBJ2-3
TGTGCCAGCAGGGGGCGGTCCGGCACAGATACGCAGTATTTT
CASRGRSGTDTQYF
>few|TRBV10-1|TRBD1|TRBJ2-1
TGCGCCAGCAGTGAACCAACTCCGTCCGGGACAGGGTCCTACGAGGGGCCCAATGAGCAGTTCTTC
CASSEPTPSGTGSYEGPNEQFF
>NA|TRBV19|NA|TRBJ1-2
TGTGCCAGTAGTATAGGTGGTAGCGGCTACACCTTC
CASSIGGSGYTF
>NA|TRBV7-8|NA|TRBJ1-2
TGTGCCAGCAGCCCAGGTTTCCAACGCTATGGCTACACCTTC
CASSPGFQRYGYTF
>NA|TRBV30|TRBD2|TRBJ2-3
TGTGCCTGTACTAGAAGCGGGAGAGGGGGGACGCAGTATTTT
CACTRSGRGGTQYF
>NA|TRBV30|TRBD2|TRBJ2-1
TGTGCCTGGAGTGGGGCAAGACTAGCGGGGTACTACAATGAGCAGTTCTTC
CAWSGARLAGYYNEQFF
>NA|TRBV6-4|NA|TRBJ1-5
TGTGCCAGCAGTGATCTGGCTGGCCAGCCCCAGCATTTT
CASSDLAGQPQHF
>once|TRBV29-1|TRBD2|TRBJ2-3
TGCAGCGTTGAAGGGGCGGGAGCCCACACAGATACGCAGTATTTT
CSVEGAGAHTDTQYF
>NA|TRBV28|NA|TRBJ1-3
TGTGCCAGCAGTCCCCAGGGGTCGTCCTCTGGAAACACCATATATTTT
CASSPQGSSSGNTIYF
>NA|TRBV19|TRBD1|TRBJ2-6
TGTGCCAGTAGTTCGCCATGGACAGGGGGAACCTCTGGGGCCAACGTCCTGACTTTC
CASSSPWTGGTSGANVLTF
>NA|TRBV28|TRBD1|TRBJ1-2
TGTGCCAGCAAATCTACAGGGGACTATGGCTACACCTTC
CASKSTGDYGYTF
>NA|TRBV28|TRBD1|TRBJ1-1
TGTGCCAGCAGGAAAGGACAGGGGATCGAAGCTTTCTTT
CASRKGQGIEAFF
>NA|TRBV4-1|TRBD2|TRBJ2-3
TGCGCCAGCAGCCCCCGACTAGCGCCGAAGGATACGCAGTATTTT
CASSPRLAPKDTQYF
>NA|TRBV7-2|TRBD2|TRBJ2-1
TGTGCCAGCACCCTATCTAGCGGAGTTTACAATGAGCAGTTCTTC
CASTLSSGVYNEQFF
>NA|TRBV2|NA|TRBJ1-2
TGTGCCAGCAGTGAAGCGCTTCAGGGCTGGTATGGCTACACCTTC
CASSEALQGWYGYTF
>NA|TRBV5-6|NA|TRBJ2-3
TGTGCCAGCAGCCACCCGGGTAGGGAGGGCACAGATACGCAGTATTTT
CASSHPGREGTDTQYF
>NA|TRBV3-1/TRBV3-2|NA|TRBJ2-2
TGTGCCGCGAGTCGCGGAGGAAGGAACACCGGGGAGCTGTTTTTT
CAASRGGRNTGELFF
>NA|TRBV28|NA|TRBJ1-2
TGTGCCAGCAGTCAAGCGGGGACCCCAAGGGAATGGCGCTTC
CASSQAGTPREWRF
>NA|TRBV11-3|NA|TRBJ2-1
TGTGCCAGCAGCTTAGTCGGGCAGGGATCCTACAATGAGCAGTTCTTC
CASSLVGQGSYNEQFF
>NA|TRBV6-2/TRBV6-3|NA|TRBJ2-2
TGTGCCAGCAGTTACTCGTACAACAGGAACACCGGGGAGCTGTTTTTT
CASSYSYNRNTGELFF
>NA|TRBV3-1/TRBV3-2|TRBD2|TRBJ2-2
TGTGCCAGCAGCCCCCGACGGCGGGCGGGGGGTGTAGGGGAGCTGTTTTTT
CASSPRRRAGGVGELFF
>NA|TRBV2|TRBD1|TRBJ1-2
TGTGCCAGCAGAGACACAGGGGCCAACTATGGCTACACCTTC
CASRDTGANYGYTF
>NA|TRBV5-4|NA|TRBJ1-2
TGTGCCAGCAGCCCGGCAGGGAACTGGGGCTACACCTTC
CASSPAGNWGYTF
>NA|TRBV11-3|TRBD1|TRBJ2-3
TGTGCCAGCAGCCCGAGGACAGGGGGGGTGGATACGCAGTATTTT
CASSPRTGGVDTQYF
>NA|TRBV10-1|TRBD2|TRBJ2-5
TGCGCCAGCAGTGAGTCTCGAGCGGGGGGGAGAGAGGCGTACTTC
CASSESRAGGREAYF
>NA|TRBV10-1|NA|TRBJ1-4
TGCGCCAGCCCCCCGAGACATCATCAATCCCGGCCCTATAATGAAAAACTGTTTTTT
CASPPRHHQSRPYNEKLFF
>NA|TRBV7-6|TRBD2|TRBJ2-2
TGTGCCAGCAGCTTATTAGCTAGCGGCAACACCGGGGAGCTGTTTTTT
CASSLLASGNTGELFF
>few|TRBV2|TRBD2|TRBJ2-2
TGTGCCAGCAAATCGGGGGGATTCTATGCCGGGGAGCTGTTTTTT
CASKSGGFYAGELFF
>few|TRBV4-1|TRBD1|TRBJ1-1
TGCGCCAGCAGCCAGGACAGGGTTGTGACTGAAGCTTTCTTT
CASSQDRVVTEAFF
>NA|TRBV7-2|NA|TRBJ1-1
TGTGCCAGCAGCCTAACACAGGAGAAAGCTTTCTTT
CASSLTQEKAFF
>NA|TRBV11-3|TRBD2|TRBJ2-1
TGTGCCAGCAGCTTAGGCCTAGCGGGAGAGTATGAGCAGTTCTTC
CASSLGLAGEYEQFF
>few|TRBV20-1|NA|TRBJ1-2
TGCAGTGCTAGGGAGGTTGGCTACACCTTC
CSAREVGYTF
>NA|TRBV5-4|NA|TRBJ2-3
TGTGCCAGCAGCTTGCGGGCGGGCCCAAGCACAGATACGCAGTATTTT
CASSLRAGPSTDTQYF
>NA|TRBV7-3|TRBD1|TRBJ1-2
TGTGCCAGCAGCCTTCACCGGACAGGGAACTATGGCTACACCTTC
CASSLHRTGNYGYTF
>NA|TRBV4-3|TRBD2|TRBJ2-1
TGCGCCAGCAGCCAAGAAATGGGACTAGCGGGAGGGCTGAACAATGAGCAGTTCTTC
CASSQEMGLAGGLNNEQFF
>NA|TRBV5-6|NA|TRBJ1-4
TGTGCCAGCAGCTTAGTACAGGGCAGTGAAAAACTGTTTTTT
CASSLVQGSEKLFF
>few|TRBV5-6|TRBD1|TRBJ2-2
TGTGCCAGCAGCTTTGGGACAGGGAACACCGGGGAGCTGTTTTTT
CASSFGTGNTGELFF
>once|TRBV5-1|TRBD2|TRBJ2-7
TGCGCCAGCAGCTCTGGACTAGCGGGAGGGCCTGGCTACGAGCAGTACTTC
CASSSGLAGGPGYEQYF
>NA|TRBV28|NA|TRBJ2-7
TGTGCCAGCAGAACTCGCTACGAGCAGTACTTC
CASRTRYEQYF